The entry below describes one T cell receptor (beta chain). The CDR3 totals 15 residues. Germline V CDR1 and CDR2: LGHDT, YNNKEL (reference sequence). The V end lost 3 bases, the J end lost 5 bases, and 16 bases lay between the germline ends. These data originate in a study of blood T cell repertoires in COVID-19. Produced via immunoSEQ multiplex PCR; TCRdb's table is partial and in-frame only. In the table there are roughly 340,000 clones, around nine tenths of which are singletons. This sequence originates from a woman in her 70s with COVID-19, enrolled during active disease. V gene TRBV3-1 (or the pseudogene TRBV3-2) combines with J gene TRBJ1-1, with D tentatively TRBD1 (5 bases). The specimen was peripheral blood. CDR3 nucleotides: TGTGCCAGCAGCCACCCAAGATGGGGGAGGACTGAAGCTTTCTTT. Amino acids: CASSHPRWGRTEAFF.